This entry features one T cell receptor beta chain sequence. Its specificity is unknown. The junction had 9 bases not matched to a gene; V was cut back by 4 bases and J by 1 base. Germline V gene sequence: CDR1 SGHRS, CDR2 YFSETQ. This CDR3 region has 16 residues. This sample was taken from a study of Ad26.COV2.S vaccination and SARS-CoV-2 variants. Treatment specified: around 19 received Ad26.COV2.S at low or high dose, single or two shots; roughly five received placebo; per-sample allocation not given. Day 63 after the first injection of vaccine or placebo was the sampling time. Sequenced by immunoSEQ multiplex PCR; TCRdb stores in-frame clones only, minus some. The repertoire consists of around 450,000 clones, with 80% to 90% occurring once and the leading ten covering around 2.6%. Overall study results and limits: Estimates derived from TCR breadth and depth analyses may have underestimated total T cell responses. The authors reported substantial breadth in spike-specific CD8+ and CD4+ T cell responses after vaccination.

This rearrangement joins TRBV5-1 to TRBJ2-5, with 8 bases aligning to TRBD2. The receptor's source is a person aged 18 to 65 who received the Ad26.COV2.S COVID-19 vaccine or a placebo. Sequencing was performed on peripheral blood, taken in a trial of Ad26.COV2.S vaccine versus placebo. The CDR3 DNA follows: TGCGCCAGCAGCAGATGGTATAGCGGGACCCAAGAGACCCAGTACTTC. Protein sequence: CASSRWYSGTQETQYF.